This entry features one T cell receptor (beta chain) sequence. Its matching antigen is unknown. TCRdb reprocessed the 5' RACE reads with MiXCR, giving one entry per CDR3 protein. Of 200,000 to 250,000 distinct CDR3 sequences in the sample, roughly 30% are singletons; the top ten hold over 9.5%. This entry comes from a study of T-cell memory formation after mild COVID-19. The wider study: Across donors, TCR clusters were largely donor specific. Study-level points and caveats: CD4+ contracting clones were mainly CM and EM; CD8+ ones, EMRA. Clones that contracted from day 15 to 85 had balanced CD4/CD8; later expanders were CD4+ biased. Some clones that responded turned up in pre-infection memory, which suggests that cross-reactive memory joined in.

Sequenced material: PBMCs or a T cell subset sorted from them (not recorded which). The origin of this receptor is an adult woman who had mild COVID-19 (a few samples of this study predate the infection). Cell type and time point are not known.

The CDR3 nucleotides read TGTGCCAGCTGCCAGGGACTCCCCACAGATACGCAGTATTTT. Protein product: CASCQGLPTDTQYF. The gene calls are TRBV7-2 and TRBJ2-3; possible D gene TRBD2, 6 bases. There are 14 residues in the CDR3. The ends were cut back, 8 bases at V and 2 bases at J, with 14 bases in the middle. Germline assignment: CDR1 SGHTA and CDR2 FQGNSA.